The rows below give T cell receptor beta chains drawn from one sample of a study of T cell responses to AZD1222 COVID-19 vaccine. TCRdb's table, derived via immunoSEQ multiplex PCR, lists solely in-frame clones and lacks some. The table shows about 160,000 clones, with just over 90% occurring only once. This sample comprised peripheral blood, obtained on day 0 of MenACWY control vaccination. The receptor set was obtained from an adult in good health. Each CDR3 is given without its conserved first and last residue.

CDR3aa: ASSFGETDTQY
v_gene: TRBV5-1
j_gene: TRBJ2-3

CDR3aa: ASSLEGSGAF
v_gene: TRBV7-9
j_gene: TRBJ1-1

CDR3aa: ASTVRTKRQPQH
v_gene: TRBV6-5
j_gene: TRBJ1-5

CDR3aa: ASSQVLLWRGNTGELF
v_gene: TRBV4-3
j_gene: TRBJ2-2

CDR3aa: ASSEGWAGGRDTQY
v_gene: TRBV6-1
j_gene: TRBJ2-3

CDR3aa: ASRGTGMVSYEQY
v_gene: TRBV27
j_gene: TRBJ2-7

CDR3aa: ASGGRLNTGELF
v_gene: TRBV9
j_gene: TRBJ2-2

CDR3aa: ASSGKLAGGTSYNEQF
v_gene: TRBV19
j_gene: TRBJ2-1

CDR3aa: ASSLSREAKNIQY
v_gene: TRBV7-2
j_gene: TRBJ2-4

CDR3aa: ASGSGTSGRAKTGELF
v_gene: TRBV2
j_gene: TRBJ2-2

CDR3aa: ASSPTPNYGYT
v_gene: TRBV6-5
j_gene: TRBJ1-2

CDR3aa: ASSQGRTWVDQPQH
v_gene: TRBV3-1/TRBV3-2
j_gene: TRBJ1-5

CDR3aa: ATDPTSNQPQH
v_gene: TRBV19
j_gene: TRBJ1-5

CDR3aa: ASSLSGTNTGELF
v_gene: TRBV6-2/TRBV6-3
j_gene: TRBJ2-2

CDR3aa: ASRATSGSSYNEQF
v_gene: TRBV11-3
j_gene: TRBJ2-1

CDR3aa: AISEVRGSGGGEQF
v_gene: TRBV10-3
j_gene: TRBJ2-1

CDR3aa: SVEGGSSSYEQY
v_gene: TRBV29-1
j_gene: TRBJ2-7

CDR3aa: ASSIGDRGGGYT
v_gene: TRBV19
j_gene: TRBJ1-2

CDR3aa: ASSLVVGLTGYEQY
v_gene: TRBV27
j_gene: TRBJ2-7

CDR3aa: ASSQVGVSEKLF
v_gene: TRBV2
j_gene: TRBJ1-4

CDR3aa: ASSLRGGNTIY
v_gene: TRBV5-8
j_gene: TRBJ1-3

CDR3aa: ASGTPWLDTQY
v_gene: TRBV7-2
j_gene: TRBJ2-3

CDR3aa: ASSLVAGRGLAKNIQY
v_gene: TRBV5-1
j_gene: TRBJ2-4

CDR3aa: ASSQQALTAAF
v_gene: TRBV19
j_gene: TRBJ1-1

CDR3aa: ASASARDNEQF
v_gene: TRBV18
j_gene: TRBJ2-1

CDR3aa: ASSLDSGNEQF
v_gene: TRBV7-7
j_gene: TRBJ2-1

CDR3aa: ASRRTASYEQY
v_gene: TRBV6-5
j_gene: TRBJ2-7

CDR3aa: ASSHTFMNTEAF
v_gene: TRBV6-5
j_gene: TRBJ1-1

CDR3aa: ASSEFPRATNEKLF
v_gene: TRBV6-1
j_gene: TRBJ1-4

CDR3aa: ASWKRAGATQY
v_gene: TRBV2
j_gene: TRBJ2-5

CDR3aa: ASSGPGVRSPLH
v_gene: TRBV2
j_gene: TRBJ1-6

CDR3aa: ASSIAGIGQPQH
v_gene: TRBV19
j_gene: TRBJ1-5

CDR3aa: ASSLPRPGLDVEQY
v_gene: TRBV28
j_gene: TRBJ2-7

CDR3aa: ASSPQGQSKAF
v_gene: TRBV28
j_gene: TRBJ1-1

CDR3aa: ASSQGGLAGETQY
v_gene: TRBV5-1
j_gene: TRBJ2-5

CDR3aa: ASSFLGGYEQY
v_gene: TRBV27
j_gene: TRBJ2-7

CDR3aa: ASSPTLAYEQY
v_gene: TRBV4-3
j_gene: TRBJ2-7

CDR3aa: ASSIHTAEAF
v_gene: TRBV19
j_gene: TRBJ1-1

CDR3aa: ASSGSVAKHTEAF
v_gene: TRBV11-1
j_gene: TRBJ1-1

CDR3aa: ASSLSRGANEKLF
v_gene: TRBV11-2
j_gene: TRBJ1-4

CDR3aa: ASSWIPTGDEQY
v_gene: TRBV27
j_gene: TRBJ2-7

CDR3aa: ASSEGRITHLRGQY
v_gene: TRBV10-1
j_gene: TRBJ2-7

CDR3aa: ASSSRQTSYEQY
v_gene: TRBV19
j_gene: TRBJ2-7

CDR3aa: ASSRGQGIDEQY
v_gene: TRBV5-1
j_gene: TRBJ2-7

CDR3aa: ASSSPPLISTEAF
v_gene: TRBV4-2
j_gene: TRBJ1-1

CDR3aa: ASSLGTVEKLF
v_gene: TRBV7-9
j_gene: TRBJ1-4

CDR3aa: ASSERLAGVGDEQY
v_gene: TRBV25-1
j_gene: TRBJ2-7

CDR3aa: ASSSPPGYEQY
v_gene: TRBV11-1
j_gene: TRBJ2-7

CDR3aa: ASSSGGYWEGKNTEAF
v_gene: TRBV11-2
j_gene: TRBJ1-1